This is a list of T cell receptor beta chains from one sample in a study of Ad26.COV2.S vaccination and SARS-CoV-2 variants. Sequenced by immunoSEQ multiplex PCR; TCRdb stores in-frame clones only, minus some. The table has approximately 420,000 clones, approximately 88% seen once. The sample was peripheral blood, taken in a trial of Ad26.COV2.S vaccine versus placebo. These receptors originate from a person between 18 and 65 years old who received the Ad26.COV2.S COVID-19 vaccine or a placebo. Both conserved end residues are part of each CDR3. Each record gives: CDR3 DNA, CDR3 protein, CDR3 length, clone size, V gene, J gene, D gene. The D gene is left open where the match is weak. Clone size is shown for a subset of rows, as once, few, many or a class of expanded clone.

TGTGCCAGCAGCGTAGGTAGCGGGGGGACTCAAGAGACCCAGTACTTC,CASSVGSGGTQETQYF,16,-,TRBV9,TRBJ2-5,TRBD2
TGTGCCAGCAGCTTTCCGGGGAACAGGCAGCCCCAGCATTTT,CASSFPGNRQPQHF,14,many,TRBV7-2,TRBJ1-5,-
TGCGCCAGCAGCCGAGGAGGGTCTAACACCGGGGAGCTGTTTTTT,CASSRGGSNTGELFF,15,-,TRBV4-3,TRBJ2-2,-
TGTGCCAGCAGCCTAGGGACCGTAGAGCAGTACTTC,CASSLGTVEQYF,12,-,TRBV7-9,TRBJ2-7,-
TGTGCCAGCAGCTGGGACAGGGGGAACACCGGGGAGCTGTTTTTT,CASSWDRGNTGELFF,15,-,TRBV7-2,TRBJ2-2,TRBD1
TGTGCCAGCAGCTTAGATCTACAGGCAGTACTTAATGAAAAACTGTTTTTT,CASSLDLQAVLNEKLFF,17,-,TRBV7-9,TRBJ1-4,-
TGTGCCAGCAGCTTGGGGGTCGGGGCAGATACGCAGTATTTT,CASSLGVGADTQYF,14,-,TRBV5-4,TRBJ2-3,-
TGTGCCAGCAGTTACGAGGGTTGGAGCAATCAGCCCCAGCATTTT,CASSYEGWSNQPQHF,15,-,TRBV6-2/TRBV6-3,TRBJ1-5,-
TGCGCCAGCAGCCAAGATCAAACAGGAGTAGGGCAGTTCTTC,CASSQDQTGVGQFF,14,-,TRBV4-1,TRBJ2-1,-
TGCGCCAGCAGTTGGGGGACAGGGACGAACACTGAAGCTTTCTTT,CASSWGTGTNTEAFF,15,-,TRBV10-2,TRBJ1-1,TRBD1
TGCGCCAGCAGCTTGGATGGGGGGCAAAACTATGGCTACACCTTC,CASSLDGGQNYGYTF,15,-,TRBV5-1,TRBJ1-2,-
TGTGCCAGCTCACCACCTAATTCGGGACAGGGAGTCTCGAACACCGGGGAGCTGTTTTTT,CASSPPNSGQGVSNTGELFF,20,-,TRBV18,TRBJ2-2,TRBD1
TGTGCCAGCAGCCCCCAGGGTAGCGGGGGGGCCCGCCAGTTCTTC,CASSPQGSGGARQFF,15,-,TRBV3-1/TRBV3-2,TRBJ2-1,TRBD2
TGTGCCATCAGTCTCGCCATTCGGATCAACACCGGGGAGCTGTTTTTT,CAISLAIRINTGELFF,16,once,TRBV10-3,TRBJ2-2,-
TGTGCCAGCAGCACAGCAATCAATGAAAAACTGTTTTTT,CASSTAINEKLFF,13,-,TRBV7-9,TRBJ1-4,-
TGTGCCAGCAGGGGTATCCGGGGGGCGACAGACGGGGAGCTGTTTTTT,CASRGIRGATDGELFF,16,-,TRBV28,TRBJ2-2,-
TGCGCCAGCAGCTTGGCCGCAGGCCCCTCCTACGAGCAGTACTTC,CASSLAAGPSYEQYF,15,-,TRBV5-1,TRBJ2-7,-
TGTGCCAGCTCACCCGAAAGGGGAAATTCACCCCTCCACTTT,CASSPERGNSPLHF,14,few,TRBV18,TRBJ1-6,-
TGTGCCAGCAGTAACCGGGACCCAGCCTACAATGAGCAGTTCTTC,CASSNRDPAYNEQFF,15,once,TRBV6-5,TRBJ2-1,-
TGCGCCAGCAGCCAAGACGGGACAGACACCGGGGAGCTGTTTTTT,CASSQDGTDTGELFF,15,-,TRBV4-3,TRBJ2-2,TRBD1
TGTGCCACACAGTCCGTGAACACCGGGGAGCTGTTTTTT,CATQSVNTGELFF,13,-,TRBV12-3/TRBV12-4,TRBJ2-2,-
TGTGCCAGCAGTTTGACAGGGACGGGGCCACCCCTCCACTTT,CASSLTGTGPPLHF,14,-,TRBV28,TRBJ1-6,TRBD1
TGTGCCAGTTCGAAGGTCGGGACAGGGTACCATGAGCAGTTCTTC,CASSKVGTGYHEQFF,15,-,TRBV19,TRBJ2-1,TRBD1
TGTGCCAGCAGTTCGGTCTCCTACGAGCAGTACTTC,CASSSVSYEQYF,12,-,TRBV6-2/TRBV6-3,TRBJ2-7,-
TGTGCCAGCAGCCCACTGGCTAGCGGGGGGTATTACACAGATACGCAGTATTTT,CASSPLASGGYYTDTQYF,18,-,TRBV6-2/TRBV6-3,TRBJ2-3,TRBD2
TGTGCCAGCAGGGAATTTGACAGGGGGCGGTCCTACGAGCAGTACTTC,CASREFDRGRSYEQYF,16,-,TRBV2,TRBJ2-7,TRBD1
TGTGCCAGCAGCTCCCCCGAGGACAGGGAACAAGAGACCCAGTACTTC,CASSSPEDREQETQYF,16,few,TRBV7-9,TRBJ2-5,TRBD1
TGCGCCAGCAGCCCAGATGGGGGGCCCTATGGCTACACCTTC,CASSPDGGPYGYTF,14,-,TRBV5-1,TRBJ1-2,-
TGTGCCAGCAGCCTCGGAGGGAGCACTGAAGCTTTCTTT,CASSLGGSTEAFF,13,-,TRBV7-3,TRBJ1-1,-
TGTGCCAGCAGCGCTCAATCCGCCGGCTACGAGCAGTACTTC,CASSAQSAGYEQYF,14,-,TRBV7-2,TRBJ2-7,-
TGTGCCAGCAGCTTAGAGACACTTTATGGCTACACCTTC,CASSLETLYGYTF,13,-,TRBV7-8,TRBJ1-2,-
TGTGCCAGCAGCTTGGCCAGTAGCGGGGGGTACGAGCAGTACTTC,CASSLASSGGYEQYF,15,-,TRBV5-5,TRBJ2-7,TRBD2
TGTGCCAGCAGCACTCCCGGGACAGGGGATGAAAAACTGTTTTTT,CASSTPGTGDEKLFF,15,-,TRBV27,TRBJ1-4,TRBD1
TGCAGCGTTCAAAAAACCGGGACAGGAGACGAGCAGTACTTC,CSVQKTGTGDEQYF,14,-,TRBV29-1,TRBJ2-7,TRBD1
TGCGCCAGCAGCCAAGATTTTGGTCAGCCCCAGCATTTT,CASSQDFGQPQHF,13,-,TRBV4-3,TRBJ1-5,-
TGTGCCATCGGGGGGGGCGACGAGCAGTACTTC,CAIGGGDEQYF,11,-,TRBV10-3,TRBJ2-7,-
TGTGCAAGTCGCCCGGGGGGCCCGACCTACGAGCAGTACTTC,CASRPGGPTYEQYF,14,-,TRBV12-2,TRBJ2-7,-
TGTGCCACCCCACCCAGGGACGGGGAGCTGTTTTTT,CATPPRDGELFF,12,-,TRBV6-7,TRBJ2-2,-
TGCGCCAGCAGCTTGAATGGACTAGCGGAAGAGACCCAGTACTTC,CASSLNGLAEETQYF,15,once,TRBV5-1,TRBJ2-5,TRBD2
TGTGCCAGCTCACCCACGGGGACAACGGCGGTATTCGGCTACACCTTC,CASSPTGTTAVFGYTF,16,few,TRBV18,TRBJ1-2,-
TGTGCCAGCAGTCCCCTTGTCGTCACTGAAGCTTTCTTT,CASSPLVVTEAFF,13,-,TRBV6-5,TRBJ1-1,-
TGTGCCAGCAGCACGGCCTTTTACAATGAGCAGTTCTTC,CASSTAFYNEQFF,13,-,TRBV28,TRBJ2-1,-
TGTGCCAGCAGCCAGGTCCTGGGTTCACCCCTCCACTTT,CASSQVLGSPLHF,13,-,TRBV3-1/TRBV3-2,TRBJ1-6,-
TGTGCCAGCAGCCTGGTGAGGGGCTCGAACACCGGGGAGCTGTTTTTT,CASSLVRGSNTGELFF,16,-,TRBV6-2/TRBV6-3,TRBJ2-2,-
TGCGCCAGCAGTGAATCCAGGCGGTTCACAGATACGCAGTATTTT,CASSESRRFTDTQYF,15,-,TRBV10-1,TRBJ2-3,-
TGTGCCAGCAGCCCAGGGACATTGAACACCGGGGAGCTGTTTTTT,CASSPGTLNTGELFF,15,many,TRBV5-5,TRBJ2-2,-
TGTGCCAGCGGGGACCCTAACTACAATGAGCAGTTCTTC,CASGDPNYNEQFF,13,-,TRBV7-6,TRBJ2-1,-
TGCAGTGCTAGTGGTTCCGGGACCTCCTACGAGCAGTACTTC,CSASGSGTSYEQYF,14,-,TRBV20-1,TRBJ2-7,-
TGTGCCAGCAGCCTATGGCCGACAGGAGCGAATCAGCCCCAGCATTTT,CASSLWPTGANQPQHF,16,-,TRBV5-4,TRBJ1-5,-
TGTGCCAGCAGCGCCCGGGACAGGGCTGAGGGCGGGGAGCTGTTTTTT,CASSARDRAEGGELFF,16,-,TRBV9,TRBJ2-2,TRBD1
TGTGCCAGCAGCCGACGACCCCAAGAGACCCAGTACTTC,CASSRRPQETQYF,13,-,TRBV6-5,TRBJ2-5,-